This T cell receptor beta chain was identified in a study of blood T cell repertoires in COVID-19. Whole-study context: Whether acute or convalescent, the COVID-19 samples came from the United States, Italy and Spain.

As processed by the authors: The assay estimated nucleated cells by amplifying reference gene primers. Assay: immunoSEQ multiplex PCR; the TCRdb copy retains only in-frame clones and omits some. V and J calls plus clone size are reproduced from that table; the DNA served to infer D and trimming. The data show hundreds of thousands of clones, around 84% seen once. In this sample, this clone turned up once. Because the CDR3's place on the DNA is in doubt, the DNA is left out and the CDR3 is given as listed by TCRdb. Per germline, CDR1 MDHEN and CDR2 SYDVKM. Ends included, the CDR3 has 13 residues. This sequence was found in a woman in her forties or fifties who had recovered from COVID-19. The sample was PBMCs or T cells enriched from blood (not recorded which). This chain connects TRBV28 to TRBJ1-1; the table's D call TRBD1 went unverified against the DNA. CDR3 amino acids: CASSSSDRSTAFF.